This T cell receptor (beta chain) comes out of a study of blood T cells in healthy people across ages. It was with a sample-barcoded 5' primer and a J-beta primer mix that a second PCR of roughly 7 to 12 cycles was run. Each cDNA molecule carried a tag from a template-switch adaptor that contained 12 random nucleotides. TCRdb passed the 5' RACE reads through MiXCR, listing each CDR3 protein once. The sample records 1.5 million to 2 million distinct CDR3 sequences, 49% being singletons. Overall study findings and caveats: Higher diversity and more naive CD4+ cells were features of long-lived donors, compared to aged donors.

This clonotype was seen only a few times. Its antigen is not known. The TCR comes from a woman aged 40 to 50 in good health. The sequenced material came from blood.

DNA of the CDR3: TGTGCCAGCAGCCCACCCAGGACTAGCGGGGGGTTGGCAGATACGCAGTATTTT. Encoded protein: CASSPPRTSGGLADTQYF. V and J are TRBV7-9 and TRBJ2-3, with TRBD2 identical over 14 bases. The germline V gene encodes CDR1 SEHNR and CDR2 FQNEAQ (reference sequence). After removal of 5 bases from V and 4 bases from J, the junction contained 11 bases not matched to a gene. The CDR3 sequence is 18 residues long.